This TCR beta chain was observed in a study of blood T cell repertoires in COVID-19. The wider study: Samples came from the United States, Italy and Spain, spanning acute and convalescent COVID-19. The cDNA or gDNA used as material had been derived from T cells, B-cell-depleted T cells, or PBMCs.

Per the original data handling: From reference gene primer amplification, estimates of nucleated cell counts were derived. The table came from immunoSEQ multiplex PCR; TCRdb's copy has only in-frame clones and leaves some out. V and J calls and clone size are copied from that table; D and trimming were computed from the DNA. The table lists about 250,000 clones, roughly 85% of them singletons, with approximately 9% in the top ten. Trimming left V 0 bases short and J 4 bases short, with 9 bases between. The CDR3 extends over 14 amino acids. The germline gives CDR1 MGHRA, CDR2 YSYEKL. The chain couples TRBV4-1 to TRBJ1-2; the D gene is possibly TRBD1 (6 bases). Sequenced sample: PBMCs or T cells enriched from blood (not recorded which). This receptor was obtained from a woman between 45 and 60 years old with acute COVID-19. The CDR3 nucleotides read TGCGCCAGCAGCCAAGAAGCAGGGGTCTATGGCTACACCTTC. Encoded protein: CASSQEAGVYGYTF.